The clone carrying this T cell receptor beta chain has at least ten counts. What it binds is not known. This sample was taken from a study of T cell responses to AZD1222 COVID-19 vaccine. General observations from the study: Reportedly, close to half of spike-specific TCRs are directed against unmutated variant regions. Donors were largely white British and mainly female; clonal diversity was possibly underestimated. Researchers took repertoire samples only after the peak T cell response had come. The study found Spike-specific TCR breadth and depth rose after two AZD1222 doses.

The data were produced by immunoSEQ multiplex PCR, yet TCRdb's version contains in-frame clones alone and is incomplete. The sample records 80,000 or so clones, roughly 80% being singletons. CDR1 and CDR2 from the germline V gene are SGHAT and FQNNGV. V was pared by 4 bases and J by 3 bases, with 25 bases between. The CDR3 contains 19 residues. The sample consisted of peripheral blood, taken 28 days after the second dose of the MenACWY control vaccine. The V call is TRBV11-2, the J call TRBJ1-3; D possibly corresponds to TRBD1 (5 bases). The source of this sequence is an adult who received the MenACWY meningococcal vaccine as a control. The CDR3 nucleotides are TGTGCCAGCAGCTCGATTAGGCCCCAGGGACCCTTTTTTGGAAACACCATATATTTT. It yields the protein CASSSIRPQGPFFGNTIYF.